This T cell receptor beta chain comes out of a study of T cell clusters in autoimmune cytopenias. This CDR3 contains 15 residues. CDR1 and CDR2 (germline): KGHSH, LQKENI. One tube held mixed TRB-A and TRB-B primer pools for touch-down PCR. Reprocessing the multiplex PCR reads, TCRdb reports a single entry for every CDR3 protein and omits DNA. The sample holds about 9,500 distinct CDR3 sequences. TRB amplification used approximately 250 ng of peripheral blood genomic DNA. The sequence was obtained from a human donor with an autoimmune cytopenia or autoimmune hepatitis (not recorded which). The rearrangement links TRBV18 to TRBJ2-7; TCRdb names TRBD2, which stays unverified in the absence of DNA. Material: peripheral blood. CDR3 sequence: CASSPLDSVRYEQYF.